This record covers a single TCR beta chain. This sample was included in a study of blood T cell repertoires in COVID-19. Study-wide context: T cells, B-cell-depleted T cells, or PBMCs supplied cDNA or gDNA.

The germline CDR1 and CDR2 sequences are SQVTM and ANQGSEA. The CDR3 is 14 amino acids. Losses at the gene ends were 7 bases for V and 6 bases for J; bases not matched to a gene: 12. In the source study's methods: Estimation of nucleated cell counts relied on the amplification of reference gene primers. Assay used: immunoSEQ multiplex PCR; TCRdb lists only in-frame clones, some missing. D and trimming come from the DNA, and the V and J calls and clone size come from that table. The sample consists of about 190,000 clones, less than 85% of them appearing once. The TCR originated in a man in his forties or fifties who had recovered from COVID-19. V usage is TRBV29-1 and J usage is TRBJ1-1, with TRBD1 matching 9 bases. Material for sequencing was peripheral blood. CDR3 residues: CSGHQGQGQSEAFF. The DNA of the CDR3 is TGCAGCGGACACCAGGGACAGGGACAATCTGAAGCTTTCTTT.